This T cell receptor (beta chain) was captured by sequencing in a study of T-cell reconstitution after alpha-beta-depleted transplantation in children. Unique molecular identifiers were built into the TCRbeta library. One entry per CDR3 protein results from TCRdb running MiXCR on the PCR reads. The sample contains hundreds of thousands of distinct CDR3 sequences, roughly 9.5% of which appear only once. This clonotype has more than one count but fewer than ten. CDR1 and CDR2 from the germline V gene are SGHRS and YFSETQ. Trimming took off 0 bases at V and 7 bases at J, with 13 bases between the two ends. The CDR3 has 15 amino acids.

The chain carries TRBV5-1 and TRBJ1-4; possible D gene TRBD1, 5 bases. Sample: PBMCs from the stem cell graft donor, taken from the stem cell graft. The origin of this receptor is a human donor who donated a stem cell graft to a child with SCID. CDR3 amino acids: CASSLAAGPGEKLFF. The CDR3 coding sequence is TGCGCCAGCAGCTTGGCTGCAGGGCCGGGTGAAAAACTGTTTTTT.